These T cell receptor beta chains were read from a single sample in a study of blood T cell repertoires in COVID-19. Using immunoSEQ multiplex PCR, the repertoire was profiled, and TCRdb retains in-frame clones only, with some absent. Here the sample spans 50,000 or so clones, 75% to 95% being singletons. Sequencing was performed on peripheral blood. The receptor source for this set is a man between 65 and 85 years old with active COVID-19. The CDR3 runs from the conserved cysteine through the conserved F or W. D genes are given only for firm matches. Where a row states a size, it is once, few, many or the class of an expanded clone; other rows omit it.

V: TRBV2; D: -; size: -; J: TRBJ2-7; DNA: TGTGCCAGCAGTGGTACAGGGTACGAGCAGTACTTC; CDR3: CASSGTGYEQYF
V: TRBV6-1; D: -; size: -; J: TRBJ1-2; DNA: TGTGCCAGCAGTGAAAGGGGAAACGGCTACACCTTC; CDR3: CASSERGNGYTF
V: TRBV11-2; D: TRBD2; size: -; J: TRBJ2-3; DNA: TGTGCCAGCAGCTTAGCGCCGGGACTAGCGGGGGGGCGTTCAGATACGCAGTATTTT; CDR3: CASSLAPGLAGGRSDTQYF
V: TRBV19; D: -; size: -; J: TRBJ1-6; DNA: TGTGCCAGTAAAGAGGGCTTAACCCATTCACCCCTCCACTTT; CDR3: CASKEGLTHSPLHF
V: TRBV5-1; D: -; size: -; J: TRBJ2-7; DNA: TGCGCCAGCAGCTTGTCTTCGGGTTACGAGCAGTACTTC; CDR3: CASSLSSGYEQYF
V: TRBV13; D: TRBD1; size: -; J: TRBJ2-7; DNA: TGTGCCAGCAGTCAGACAGGGGAATACGAGCAGTACTTC; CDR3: CASSQTGEYEQYF
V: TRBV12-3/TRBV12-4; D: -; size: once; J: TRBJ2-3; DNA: TGTGCCAGCAGAAATCAGGGGAGAGATACGCAGTATTTT; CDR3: CASRNQGRDTQYF
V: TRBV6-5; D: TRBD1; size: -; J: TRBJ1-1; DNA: TGTGCCAGCACCTACAGGGGGAACACTGAAGCTTTCTTT; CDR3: CASTYRGNTEAFF
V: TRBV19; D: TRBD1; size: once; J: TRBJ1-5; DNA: TGTGCCACCCAATTCTCTACAGGGGGCGGATTTAATCAGCCCCAGCATTTT; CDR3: CATQFSTGGGFNQPQHF
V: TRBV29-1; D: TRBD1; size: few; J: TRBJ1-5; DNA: TGCAGCGCCGCAGGGGGCGTTGATCAGCCCCAGCATTTT; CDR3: CSAAGGVDQPQHF
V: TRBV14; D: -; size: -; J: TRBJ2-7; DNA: TGTGCCAGCAGCCATCCGGGAGGCAGGGGGCTGAGGAACGAGCAGTACTTC; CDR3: CASSHPGGRGLRNEQYF
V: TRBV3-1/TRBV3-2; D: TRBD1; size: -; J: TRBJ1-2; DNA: TGTGCCAGCAGCCAAGATTTCGGACAGGGCATAGCTAACTATGGCTACACCTTC; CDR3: CASSQDFGQGIANYGYTF
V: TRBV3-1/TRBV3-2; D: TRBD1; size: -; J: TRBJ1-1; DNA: TGTGCCAGCAGCCAAGACCGGGACAGGGGGAAACCTGGCACTGAAGCTTTCTTT; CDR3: CASSQDRDRGKPGTEAFF
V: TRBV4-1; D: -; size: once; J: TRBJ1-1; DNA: TGCGCCAGCAGCCAATCGACAGGGAACACTGAAGCTTTCTTT; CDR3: CASSQSTGNTEAFF
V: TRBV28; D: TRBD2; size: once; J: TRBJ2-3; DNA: TGTGCCAGCAGTTTTCTTAGCGGGCCCTTTGCAGATACGCAGTATTTT; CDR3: CASSFLSGPFADTQYF
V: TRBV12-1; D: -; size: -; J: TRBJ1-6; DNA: TGTGCCAGCAGCGCCAGACTTACCTCGGGGGGGCAACCCCTCCACTTT; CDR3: CASSARLTSGGQPLHF
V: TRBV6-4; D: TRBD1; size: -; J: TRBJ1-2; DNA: TGTGCCAGCAGTGACGGCAACAGGGGAGTGGATGGCTACACCTTC; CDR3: CASSDGNRGVDGYTF
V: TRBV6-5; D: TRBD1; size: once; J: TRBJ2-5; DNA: TGTGCCAGCAGGCAACCGGGACAGGGACAAGAGACCCAGTACTTC; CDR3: CASRQPGQGQETQYF
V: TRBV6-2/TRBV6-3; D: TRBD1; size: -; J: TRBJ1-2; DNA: TGTGCCAGCAGTACCCGACAGGGGAGGACCTTCTATGGCTACACCTTC; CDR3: CASSTRQGRTFYGYTF
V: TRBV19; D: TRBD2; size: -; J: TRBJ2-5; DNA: TGTGCCAGTAGTAGCGGGGGGGCTGGAGAGACCCAGTACTTC; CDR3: CASSSGGAGETQYF
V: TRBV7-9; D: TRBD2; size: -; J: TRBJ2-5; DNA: TGTGCCAGCAGCTCCAAACAATTATTCGGGAGGGAGACCCAGTACTTC; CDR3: CASSSKQLFGRETQYF
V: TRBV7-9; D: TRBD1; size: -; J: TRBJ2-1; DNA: TGTGCCAGCAGCGAGGGACAGGGGGCGGATTATGGGCAGTTCTTC; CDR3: CASSEGQGADYGQFF